One and the same sample provided the 23 T cell receptor beta chains below, sequenced in a study of CD8+CD57+ T cells in acquired aplastic anemia (dated by TCRdb to between 2018 and 2020). The sequencer was an Illumina HiSeq 2000. TCR beta VDJ combination and CDR3 sequence profiling used genomic DNA as the template. TCRdb ran its own pipeline on the public reads, namely fastp trimming at Q25 and MiXCR clone calling, and kept in-frame beta chains. Each CDR3 protein gets just one entry, which takes the most common genes and DNA from the rows behind it. This sample lists about 190,000 distinct CDR3 sequences; roughly half were detected once. Of the sample, roughly 15% is held by the ten largest clones. Sequencing was carried out using sorted CD4+, CD8+, or CD8+CD57+ T cells (not recorded which) from PBMCs. These receptor sequences come from a human donor in good health, serving as a control.

The chain couples TRBV6-5 to TRBJ1-6, with D perhaps matching TRBD1 (5 bases). The CDR3 runs 14 residues. The germline CDR1 and CDR2 sequences are MNHEY and SVGAGI. Trimming cost V 2 bases and J 7 bases, with 9 bases left between them. The CDR3 here is CASSYGRANSPLHF. The CDR3 DNA reads TGTGCCAGCAGTTACGGCAGGGCCAATTCACCCCTCCACTTT.

This clonotype has at least ten counts. The rearrangement joins TRBV12-3 or TRBV12-4 to TRBJ2-2, with 7 bases matching TRBD2. V shed 2 bases and J 6 bases; nucleotides not matched to a gene: 6. The CDR3 length is 15 residues. Here the CDR3 reads CASSLRLAAAGELFF. The CDR3 bases are TGTGCCAGCAGTTTACGCCTAGCGGCCGCCGGGGAGCTGTTTTTT.

The chain recombines TRBV10-3 with TRBJ1-6; 8 bases line up with TRBD1. The germline gives CDR1 ENHRY, CDR2 SYGVKD. V was pared by 3 bases and J by 13 bases, with 8 bases of the junction left unmatched. This CDR3 comprises 14 residues. CDR3 bases: TGTGCCATCAGTGACCGGACAGGGAATCAGCCCCTCCACTTT. Translating it yields CAISDRTGNQPLHF.

This chain connects TRBV10-3 to TRBJ2-7, with D possibly being TRBD1 or TRBD2 (5 bases each). Trimming took off 8 bases at V and 6 bases at J, with 17 bases between the two ends. Germline V lookup: CDR1 ENHRY, CDR2 SYGVKD. This CDR3 comprises 13 residues. CDR3 DNA sequence: TGTGCCATCGCCCCTGCTACTAGGGGCGAGCAGTACGTC. As protein: CAIAPATRGEQYV.

The chain recombines TRBV24-1 with TRBJ1-6; D not certain. This CDR3 has 14 amino acids. V lost 5 bases and J 10 bases, leaving 14 bases between the germline ends. CDR1 and CDR2 from the germline V gene are KGHDR and SFDVKD. The chain's CDR3 is CATSGAPEGSPLHF. CDR3 DNA sequence: TGTGCCACCAGTGGGGCCCCCGAGGGATCACCCCTCCACTTT.

The rearrangement uses TRBV9 and TRBJ1-4, with D possibly TRBD1 on 5 matching bases. CDR3 length: 17 amino acids. V was trimmed by 0 bases and J by 6 bases, leaving 18 bases between them. The germline V gene has CDR1 SGDLS and CDR2 YYNGEE. The CDR3 loop reads CASSVEGGGWGDEKLFF. The CDR3, as DNA: TGTGCCAGCAGCGTAGAGGGCGGGGGGTGGGGGGATGAAAAACTGTTTTTT.

The chain combines TRBV7-2 with TRBJ2-1; weak D call: TRBD2 (5 bases). Per germline, CDR1 SGHTA and CDR2 FQGNSA. V gave up 7 bases and J gave up 7 bases, with 11 bases separating them. This CDR3 is 12 amino acids long. The CDR3 protein is CASISEGNEQFF. CDR3 coding DNA: TGTGCCAGCATCTCAGAGGGAAATGAGCAGTTCTTC.

The chain joins TRBV25-1 to TRBJ2-7; 11 bases are shared with TRBD2. This CDR3 region has 17 residues. Trimming removed 5 bases from V and 4 bases from J; junction bases left unmatched: 13. Germline values: CDR1 MGHDK, CDR2 SYGVNS. CDR3 DNA sequence: TGTGCCAGCAGTTTATGGACTAGCGGGCGTCACGGATACGAGCAGTACTTC. Amino acid sequence: CASSLWTSGRHGYEQYF.

On this clonotype itself: It may be a read error: a sequence one base away is much more abundant. It is likely a read error, because the conserved phenylalanine at the end of the CDR3 is missing. The V gene is TRBV19, the J gene TRBJ1-1, with D unclear. Trimming cost V 11 bases and J 0 bases, with 7 bases left between them. The CDR3 consists of 11 residues. CDR1 and CDR2 (germline): LNHDA, SQIVND (reference sequence). The CDR3 loop reads CAWTLNTEAFL. The DNA for the CDR3 is TGTGCCTGGACCTTGAACACTGAAGCTTTCCTT.

This clonotype was seen more than once but under ten times. With a much larger clone just one base away, this may be a read error. The CDR3 DNA reads as TGTGCCATCAGTCGTCAGAACAGGGGGAATGAGCAGTTCTTC. This sequence encodes CAISRQNRGNEQFF. The chain employs TRBV6-5 and TRBJ2-1, with 8 nucleotides matching TRBD1. The V gene's germline CDR1 is MNHEY and CDR2 SVGAGI. This CDR3 has 14 amino acids.

The rearrangement uses TRBV20-1 and TRBJ2-1, with 10 bases identical to TRBD2. The length of the CDR3 is 14 residues. From germline, CDR1 is DFQATT and CDR2 SNEGSKA (reference sequence). J was trimmed by 4 bases and V by 3 bases; bases with no gene match: 3. CDR3 in amino acids: CSARPSGGYNEQFF. In DNA form, the CDR3 reads TGCAGTGCTAGGCCTAGCGGGGGTTACAATGAGCAGTTCTTC.

This clonotype was seen at least ten times. The rearrangement uses TRBV4-2 and TRBJ2-7; TRBD1 matches 11 bases. Trimming cost V 4 bases and J 0 bases; bases outside gene matches: 2. Germline V lookup: CDR1 LGHNA, CDR2 YNFKEQ. This CDR3 is 15 amino acids long. The CDR3 sequence: CASSRGTGGSYEQYF. In DNA form, the CDR3 reads TGTGCCAGCAGCCGAGGGACAGGGGGCTCCTACGAGCAGTACTTC.

The rearrangement joins TRBV4-1 to TRBJ2-2; no clear D. Germline CDR1 MGHRA, CDR2 YSYEKL. The V end was cut by 1 base, the J end by 0 bases, with 9 bases between. CDR3 length: 16 residues. The CDR3 DNA reads as TGCGCCAGCAGCCAAGCCAGGAGTACGAACACCGGGGAGCTGTTTTTT. It encodes CASSQARSTNTGELFF.

This clonotype was counted many times. This chain uses TRBV13 with TRBJ1-4, with D possibly TRBD1 on 6 matching bases. The V and J ends lost 4 bases and 8 bases respectively, with 17 bases between them. CDR3 length: 15 amino acids. Germline V gene lookup returns CDR1 PRHDT and CDR2 FYEKMQ (reference sequence). CDR3 sequence (DNA): TGTGCCAGCAGCTCCCCCAGGGGTGGATCGGAAAAACTGTTTTTT. Encoded protein: CASSSPRGGSEKLFF.

This clonotype appeared many times. The rearrangement joins TRBV7-9 to TRBJ2-3; 9 bases match TRBD2. Germline V gene data show CDR1 as SEHNR and CDR2 as FQNEAQ (reference sequence). The CDR3 spans 16 residues. V was pared by 5 bases and J by 1 base, with 7 bases of the junction left unmatched. The DNA for the CDR3 is TGTGCCAGCAGCCCGCCGGGACTAGCAGGCACAGATACGCAGTATTTT. This translates into CASSPPGLAGTDTQYF. Together with reference TRBV7-9 and TRBJ2-3, the CDR3 gives the full variable domain: DTGVSQNPRHKITKRGQNVTFRCDPISEHNRLYWYRQTLGQGPEFLTYFQNEAQLEKSRLLSDRFSAERPKGSFSTLEIQRTEQGDSAMYLCASSPPGLAGTDTQYFGPGTRLTVL.

This clonotype has a count of ten or more. V and J are TRBV5-1 and TRBJ1-1, with D tentatively TRBD1 (6 bases). The CDR3 is 14 residues long. The V end lost 3 bases, the J end lost 0 bases, and 9 bases lay between the germline ends. Per germline, CDR1 SGHRS and CDR2 YFSETQ. The CDR3: CASSSGHLNTEAFF. The CDR3 region has the DNA TGCGCCAGCAGCTCGGGACACTTGAACACTGAAGCTTTCTTT.

The chain links TRBV20-1 to TRBJ2-7, with 7 bases fitting TRBD2. The CDR3 sequence is 14 residues long. With 5 bases clipped from V and 0 bases from J, the junction kept 7 bases outside the gene matches. Germline CDR1 DFQATT, CDR2 SNEGSKA (reference sequence). The DNA for the CDR3 is TGCAGTGCTTTTTGGGCTAGCGGCTCCTACGAGCAGTACTTC. Protein product: CSAFWASGSYEQYF.

This chain links TRBV19 with TRBJ2-5; D ambiguous. Looked up from germline, CDR1 is LNHDA and CDR2 is SQIVND (reference sequence). The CDR3 runs to 14 residues. Trimming took 8 bases from V and 0 from J, leaving 13 bases between them. Here the CDR3 DNA reads TGTGCCAGTTCGGACGGAAGACACCAAGAGACCCAGTACTTC. It codes for CASSDGRHQETQYF.

This clonotype appeared a single time. The rearrangement links TRBV11-1 to TRBJ1-6; D possibly corresponds to TRBD1 (5 bases). CDR3 size: 15 residues. Germline V CDR1 and CDR2: SGHAT, FQDESV (reference sequence). Trimming took off 5 bases at V and 10 bases at J, with 18 bases between the two ends. CDR3 loop: CASSLSGTDGSPLHF. CDR3 DNA: TGTGCCAGCAGCCTATCCGGGACCGACGGCTCACCCCTCCACTTT. The variable domain in full, with the rest retrieved from reference TRBV11-1 and TRBJ1-6, is EAEVAQSPRYKITEKSQAVAFWCDPISGHATLYWYRQILGQGPELLVQFQDESVVDDSQLPKDRFSAERLKGVDSTLKIQPAELGDSAMYLCASSLSGTDGSPLHFGNGTRLTVT.

V usage is TRBV19 and J usage is TRBJ2-7; the D is unclear. The CDR3 loop spans 14 amino acids. V lost 3 bases to trimming and J lost 1 base, with 10 bases between them. Germline V gives CDR1 LNHDA, CDR2 SQIVND (reference sequence). Here the CDR3 DNA reads TGTGCCAGTAGTATCGTAATGGATTCCTACGAGCAGTACTTC. Protein product: CASSIVMDSYEQYF.

This chain joins TRBV20-1 and TRBJ1-5; no firm D call. CDR1 DFQATT and CDR2 SNEGSKA come from the germline V gene (reference sequence). V lost 5 bases and J 1 base, leaving 12 bases between the germline ends. The CDR3 is 14 residues long. The CDR3 DNA follows: TGCAGTGCTCGCCATGGTACGAGCAATCAGCCCCAGCATTTT. Protein sequence: CSARHGTSNQPQHF.

This clonotype was picked up a small number of times. The chain recombines TRBV29-1 with TRBJ1-2; the D is unclear. The germline V gene has CDR1 SQVTM and CDR2 ANQGSEA. The CDR3 spans 14 residues. V was pared by 1 base and J by 3 bases, with 12 bases between. CDR3 region: CSVEVGSVHYGYTF. DNA for the CDR3: TGCAGCGTTGAAGTAGGGTCAGTGCACTATGGCTACACCTTC.

The J gene is TRBJ2-7, the V gene TRBV6-1; D not certain. Per germline, CDR1 MNHNS and CDR2 SASEGT. Trimming stripped 0 bases from V and 6 bases from J, with 12 bases between. This CDR3 is built from 14 residues. CDR3 nucleotides: TGTGCCAGCAGTGAAGCAGGGTCCTATTCCGAGCAGTACGTC. Amino acids: CASSEAGSYSEQYV.